These 25 T cell receptor beta chains originate from one sample sequenced in a study of cytomegalovirus exposure and HLA in healthy donors. PCR amplification relied on 60 Vbeta primers (plus 13 Jbeta primers). Sequenced by immunoSEQ multiplex PCR; TCRdb stores in-frame clones only, minus some. Its table records 45,000 to 60,000 clones. Source material: PBMCs. These receptors were collected from a female donor in good health and CMV-seronegative.

The rearrangement joins TRBV4-1 to TRBJ1-1; D might be TRBD1 (6 bases). Trimming left V 3 bases short and J 2 bases short, with 25 bases between. The CDR3 is made up of 19 amino acids. In germline, CDR1 is MGHRA, CDR2 YSYEKL. CDR3 residues: CASSHQILGARGGNTEAFF. The CDR3 DNA reads as TGCGCCAGCAGCCACCAGATACTGGGGGCGAGGGGTGGAAACACTGAAGCTTTCTTT.

The gene calls are TRBV29-1 and TRBJ1-2, with D perhaps matching TRBD1 (6 bases). This CDR3 contains 13 residues. The germline CDR1 and CDR2 sequences are SQVTM and ANQGSEA. CDR3 sequence reads: CTGRGLGDYGYTF. The CDR3 DNA is TGCACCGGGAGGGGGTTAGGTGACTATGGCTACACCTTC.

Concerning this clone: Mismatch with germline at one junction end may stem from a read error. The genes are TRBV7-7 and TRBJ2-1, with 7 bases lining up with TRBD2. There are 14 residues in the CDR3. Germline V CDR1 and CDR2: SSHAT, FNYEAQ (reference sequence). The CDR3 spells CASSFGPGGNEQFF. In DNA, the CDR3 is TGTGCTAGCAGCTTCGGTCCGGGGGGCAATGAGCAGTTCTTC.

The CDR3 is CASIPFAGAGNEQYF. The CDR3 DNA follows: TGTGCCAGCATACCCTTCGCGGGGGCTGGAAACGAGCAGTACTTC. The chain is built from TRBV7-9 and TRBJ2-7, with TRBD2 as a possible D gene (7 bases). V lost 7 bases and J 5 bases, leaving 21 bases between the germline ends. The CDR3 loop spans 15 amino acids. Germline CDR1 reads SEHNR; CDR2 reads FQNEAQ (reference sequence).

The genes are TRBV6-5 and TRBJ2-7, with TRBD1 identical over 7 bases. This CDR3 has 13 residues. From germline, CDR1 is MNHEY and CDR2 SVGAGI. V lost 6 bases to trimming and J lost 2 bases; unmatched junction nucleotides: 4. CDR3 residues: CASRHRGAYEQYF. The CDR3 DNA reads as TGTGCCAGCAGGCACAGGGGAGCCTACGAGCAGTACTTC.

The chain has TRBV9 and TRBJ2-3; possible D gene TRBD2, 6 bases. V shed 6 bases and J shed 0 bases, with 11 bases lying between them. This CDR3 spans 14 amino acids. Germline V gives CDR1 SGDLS, CDR2 YYNGEE. CDR3: CASNRESSTDTQYF. The CDR3 DNA reads as TGTGCCAGCAACCGGGAGTCTAGCACAGATACGCAGTATTTT.

CDR3 region: CASSQRQGNSYNEQFF. The CDR3 nucleotides are TGCGCCAGCAGCCAACGACAGGGGAACTCCTACAATGAGCAGTTCTTC. J is TRBJ2-1 and V is TRBV4-1, with 8 bases that match TRBD1. Trimming removed 2 bases from V and 0 bases from J; junction bases left unmatched: 3. The germline V gene has CDR1 MGHRA and CDR2 YSYEKL. The CDR3 is 16 residues long.

The chain has TRBV28 and TRBJ2-3, with 8 bases aligning to TRBD1. Germline V gene data show CDR1 as MDHEN and CDR2 as SYDVKM. The CDR3 extends over 15 amino acids. The V segment lost 6 bases and the J segment 7 bases; nucleotides outside the gene matches: 12. The CDR3 here is CASRQGQGSANTQYF. CDR3 nucleotides: TGTGCCAGCAGACAAGGACAGGGATCAGCTAATACGCAGTATTTT.

This chain connects TRBV6-6 to TRBJ1-5; D remains ambiguous. Trimming stripped 2 bases from V and 4 bases from J, with 9 bases between. CDR3 length: 14 amino acids. The V gene's germline CDR1 is MNHNY and CDR2 SVGAGI (reference sequence). The CDR3 is CASSYTGYNQPQHF. CDR3 nucleotide sequence: TGTGCCAGCAGTTACACGGGGTATAATCAGCCCCAGCATTTT.

V usage is TRBV5-1 and J usage is TRBJ1-2, with 9 nucleotides matching TRBD1. CDR1 SGHRS and CDR2 YFSETQ come from the germline V gene. This CDR3 spans 19 amino acids. The V segment lost 0 bases and the J segment 1 base; nucleotides outside the gene matches: 13. The CDR3 DNA sequence: TGCGCCAGCAGCTTGGAACTCGCGGGACAGGGACAAGTTAACTATGGCTACACCTTC. This sequence encodes CASSLELAGQGQVNYGYTF.

The V and J genes are TRBV6-5 and TRBJ2-7; D call uncertain. Germline loops: CDR1 MNHEY, CDR2 SVGAGI. Between the trimmed V and J ends, which lost 2 bases and 1 base, there was a span of 9 bases. The length of the CDR3 is 14 residues. The CDR3 protein is CASSYGARSYEQYF. In nucleotides, the CDR3 is TGTGCCAGCAGTTACGGTGCCAGATCCTACGAGCAGTACTTC.

The V and J genes are TRBV11-2 and TRBJ1-1, with unresolved D. V lost 3 bases, J lost 4 bases, and 18 bases lay in between. Germline V CDR1 and CDR2: SGHAT, FQNNGV. CDR3 size: 16 residues. DNA of the CDR3: TGTGCCAGCAGCTTCGGCGCGATGTCGGGTGGCACTGAAGCTTTCTTT. Protein: CASSFGAMSGGTEAFF.

The V gene is TRBV30, the J gene TRBJ1-6; tentative D call: TRBD1 (6 bases). CDR1 and CDR2 from the germline V gene are GTSNPN and SVGIG (reference sequence). This CDR3 comprises 14 residues. The germline V and J ends were trimmed by 0 bases and 7 bases, with 10 bases remaining between them. The CDR3 coding sequence is TGTGCCTGGAGTGTCGGGCAGGGGAATTCACCCCTCCACTTT. Encoded protein: CAWSVGQGNSPLHF.

The chain employs TRBV29-1 and TRBJ1-1; D gene ambiguous. CDR1 and CDR2 (germline): SQVTM, ANQGSEA. The V end lost 4 bases, the J end lost 2 bases, and 11 bases lay between the germline ends. This CDR3 is 13 amino acids long. In nucleotides, the CDR3 is TGCAGCGTTGGGAGGGCAGCAAACACTGAAGCTTTCTTT. Its protein product is CSVGRAANTEAFF. The entire variable domain, with the rest obtained from reference TRBV29-1 and TRBJ1-1, is as follows: SAVISQKPSRDICQRGTSLTIQCQVDSQVTMMFWYRQQPGQSLTLIATANQGSEATYESGFVIDKFPISRPNLTFSTLTVSNMSPEDSSIYLCSVGRAANTEAFFGQGTRLTVV.

This chain connects TRBV4-2 to TRBJ1-6, with 8 bases aligning to TRBD1. V was clipped by 0 bases and J by 6 bases; unmatched bases: 4. The CDR3 contains 16 residues. Germline values: CDR1 LGHNA, CDR2 YNFKEQ. The CDR3 DNA reads as TGTGCCAGCAGCCAAGATCAGGGGGCAAGTAATTCACCCCTCCACTTT. This encodes CASSQDQGASNSPLHF.

The chain joins TRBV27 to TRBJ2-7; D unresolved. The germline gives CDR1 MNHEY, CDR2 SMNVEV (reference sequence). The CDR3 has 13 residues. The V end was cut by 3 bases, the J end by 3 bases, with 9 bases between. CDR3 bases: TGTGCCAGCAGTTTGGGCAATGACTACGAGCAGTACTTC. Its translation: CASSLGNDYEQYF.

The V gene is TRBV7-3, the J gene TRBJ1-2; D possibly corresponds to TRBD1 (5 bases). V shed 4 bases and J shed 10 bases, with 16 bases lying between them. CDR1 is SGHTA and CDR2 is FQGTGA in the germline V gene. The CDR3 has 13 residues. CDR3 region: CASSSVGGSYYTF. The CDR3 DNA is TGTGCCAGCAGCTCCGTGGGGGGGTCGTACTACACCTTC.

This chain connects TRBV5-1 to TRBJ2-2, with 8 nucleotides matching TRBD1. This CDR3 spans 15 amino acids. The germline V gene has CDR1 SGHRS and CDR2 YFSETQ. J lost 0 bases, V lost 3 bases, and 1 base had no gene match. This CDR3 is CASSSTGANTGELFF. CDR3 nucleotide sequence: TGCGCCAGCAGCTCGACAGGGGCGAACACCGGGGAGCTGTTTTTT.

Details on this clone: The same CDR3 can be traced to other DNA sequences in this sample. The chain recombines TRBV4-3 with TRBJ1-1; D gene uncertain. This CDR3 is 13 amino acids long. The germline V gene has CDR1 LGHNA and CDR2 YSLEER. Trimming took 0 bases from V and 1 from J, leaving 3 bases between them. The CDR3 DNA is TGCGCCAGCAGCCAAGACAGGAACACTGAAGCTTTCTTT. Translated: CASSQDRNTEAFF.

This chain connects TRBV30 to TRBJ1-1; 7 bases agree with TRBD1. CDR3 length: 13 amino acids. Germline CDR1 reads GTSNPN; CDR2 reads SVGIG (reference sequence). V lost 2 bases, J lost 4 bases, and 4 bases stayed unmatched. The CDR3, as DNA: TGTGCCTGGAGTAGGACAGGACTCACTGAAGCTTTCTTT. It is translated as CAWSRTGLTEAFF.

This chain links TRBV6-1 with TRBJ1-2; 8 bases map to TRBD1. Germline V lookup: CDR1 MNHNS, CDR2 SASEGT. Germline trimming cut 3 bases from V and 6 bases from J; bases unmatched to any gene: 6. This CDR3 region has 14 residues. Written as DNA, the CDR3 is TGTGCCAGCAGTGACAGGGGGCGGTATGATGGCTACACCTTC. This sequence encodes CASSDRGRYDGYTF.

The rearrangement uses TRBV18 and TRBJ1-1; 7 nucleotides align to TRBD1. The trim removed 6 bases at V and 0 bases at J, leaving 4 bases unmatched. Germline loops: CDR1 KGHSH, CDR2 LQKENI. The CDR3 contains 14 residues. The CDR3 DNA follows: TGTGCCAGCTCCGCGGGACAGATGAACACTGAAGCTTTCTTT. Protein product: CASSAGQMNTEAFF.

This sequence joins TRBV9 and TRBJ1-6; D uncertain. Germline CDR1 and CDR2: SGDLS and YYNGEE. The CDR3 contains 16 residues. The ends were cut back, 2 bases at V and 0 bases at J, with 9 bases in the middle. The CDR3 sequence: CASSVEPSSYNSPLHF. The DNA of the CDR3 is TGTGCCAGCAGCGTGGAGCCGAGCTCCTATAATTCACCCCTCCACTTT.

The chain joins TRBV4-3 to TRBJ2-3, with 9 bases that match TRBD2. J lost 0 bases, V lost 2 bases, and 3 bases had no gene match. This CDR3 region has 16 residues. Germline-derived CDR1 and CDR2 are LGHNA and YSLEER. CDR3 sequence: CASSQSSGGSTDTQYF. For the CDR3, the DNA is TGCGCCAGCAGCCAAAGCAGCGGGGGGAGCACAGATACGCAGTATTTT.

J is TRBJ2-3 and V is TRBV29-1; D is possibly TRBD2 (5 bases). This CDR3 contains 12 residues. The V end was cut by 7 bases, the J end by 1 base, with 9 bases between. Germline CDR1 SQVTM, CDR2 ANQGSEA. CDR3 nucleotides: TGCAGCGCGGATAGCGGCACAGATACGCAGTATTTT. Amino acids: CSADSGTDTQYF.